The rows below give T cell receptor beta chains drawn from one sample of a study of T cell changes during pregnancy in multiple sclerosis. Some clones are missing from TCRdb's copy, which holds only in-frame ones; the method was immunoSEQ multiplex PCR. Here the sample spans roughly 48,000 clones, roughly 92% being singletons. The starting material was CD4+ T cells from peripheral blood mononuclear cells, obtained in the second trimester of pregnancy. The receptors come from a female donor in good health, enrolled as a control in a pregnancy study. Both conserved end residues are part of each CDR3. D genes are given only for firm matches. A clone size is listed for some rows: how often the clone was seen (once, few, many), or a class if it is expanded.

.,TRBJ2-7,TRBV18,.,TGTGCCAGCTCACCAAGACTAGAAACCGTCGAGCAGTACTTC,CASSPRLETVEQYF
.,TRBJ2-7,TRBV7-2,.,TGTGCCAGCAGCTCCCAACAGGGTTACGAGCAGTACTTC,CASSSQQGYEQYF
TRBD1,TRBJ2-3,TRBV12-5,.,TGTGCTAGTGGCCCCGGGACAGGGGAAGATACGCAGTATTTT,CASGPGTGEDTQYF
.,TRBJ2-2,TRBV5-1,.,TGCGCCAGCAGCTACTACGGAAACACCGGGGAGCTGTTTTTT,CASSYYGNTGELFF
TRBD1,TRBJ1-4,TRBV7-9,once,TGTGCCAGCAGCTTAGGACAGGGTCCCGAAAAACTGTTTTTT,CASSLGQGPEKLFF
TRBD1,TRBJ1-2,TRBV29-1,.,TGCAGCGTCGCGGGGATACAGGGGGCGGTGGACTATGGCTACACCTTC,CSVAGIQGAVDYGYTF
.,TRBJ1-5,TRBV4-1,.,TGCGCCAGCAGCCAAGAATACTCGAGGGTCAATCAGCCCCAGCATTTT,CASSQEYSRVNQPQHF
.,TRBJ2-5,TRBV5-1,.,TGCGCCAGCAGCTTGGAGCCTAGCAGGGAGACCCAGTACTTC,CASSLEPSRETQYF
.,TRBJ2-1,TRBV4-1,.,TGCGCCAGCAACGAAGGGGAGGCATCTCCCTACAATGAGCAGTTCTTC,CASNEGEASPYNEQFF
.,TRBJ1-4,TRBV25-1,.,TGTGCCAGCAGGCGGAATGAAAAACTGTTTTTT,CASRRNEKLFF
TRBD1,TRBJ1-1,TRBV7-9,.,TGTGCCAGCAGCTCGATGACAGGGTTGAACACTGAAGCTTTCTTT,CASSSMTGLNTEAFF
TRBD2,TRBJ2-1,TRBV12-5,few,TGTGCTAGTGGTTTGGGGGCGGGAGGTACAAATGAGCAGTTCTTC,CASGLGAGGTNEQFF
TRBD1,TRBJ1-6,TRBV6-5,.,TGTGCCAGCAGCCCCGGGACAGTCAATTCACCCCTCCACTTT,CASSPGTVNSPLHF
TRBD2,TRBJ2-7,TRBV4-3,once,TGCGCCAGCAGCCGAGAGGGTGGTGGTAGCGGGGCCTACGAGCAGTACTTC,CASSREGGGSGAYEQYF
.,TRBJ1-2,TRBV7-9,.,TGTGCCAGCAGCCCCGCAGGCCGCGGCTACACCTTC,CASSPAGRGYTF
TRBD2,TRBJ2-4,TRBV9,.,TGTGCCAGCAGCGTAGAAACTAGCGGGAGGACCAAAAACATTCAGTACTTC,CASSVETSGRTKNIQYF
TRBD1,TRBJ2-2,TRBV9,.,TGTGCCAGCAGCCTTCGGACAGGGGTGAACACCGGGGAGCTGTTTTTT,CASSLRTGVNTGELFF
.,TRBJ1-1,TRBV2,.,TGTGCCAGCAGTGAGGCGGGGATGGGCACTGAAGCTTTCTTT,CASSEAGMGTEAFF